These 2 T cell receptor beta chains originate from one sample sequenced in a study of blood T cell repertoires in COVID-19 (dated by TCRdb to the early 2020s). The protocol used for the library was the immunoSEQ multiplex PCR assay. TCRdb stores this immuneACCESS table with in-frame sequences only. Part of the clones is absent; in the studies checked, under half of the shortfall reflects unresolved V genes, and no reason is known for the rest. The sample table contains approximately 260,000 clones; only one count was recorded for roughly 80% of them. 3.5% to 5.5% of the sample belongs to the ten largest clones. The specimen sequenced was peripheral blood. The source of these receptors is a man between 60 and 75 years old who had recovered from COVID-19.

CDR3 sequence reads: CASSDRKDTPYGYTF. For the CDR3, the DNA is TGTGCCAGCAGTGATCGAAAGGACACTCCCTATGGCTACACCTTC. The chain employs TRBV6-1 and TRBJ1-2; tentative D call: TRBD1 (5 bases). The germline CDR1 and CDR2 sequences are MNHNS and SASEGT. The CDR3 has 15 residues. Trimming cost V 3 bases and J 4 bases, with 15 bases left between them.

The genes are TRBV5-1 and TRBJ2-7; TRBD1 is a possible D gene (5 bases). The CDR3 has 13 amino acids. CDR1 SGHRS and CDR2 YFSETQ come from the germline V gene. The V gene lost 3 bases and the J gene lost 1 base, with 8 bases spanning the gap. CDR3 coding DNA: TGCGCCAGCAGCTACAGGAATTCCTACGAGCAGTACTTC. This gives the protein CASSYRNSYEQYF.